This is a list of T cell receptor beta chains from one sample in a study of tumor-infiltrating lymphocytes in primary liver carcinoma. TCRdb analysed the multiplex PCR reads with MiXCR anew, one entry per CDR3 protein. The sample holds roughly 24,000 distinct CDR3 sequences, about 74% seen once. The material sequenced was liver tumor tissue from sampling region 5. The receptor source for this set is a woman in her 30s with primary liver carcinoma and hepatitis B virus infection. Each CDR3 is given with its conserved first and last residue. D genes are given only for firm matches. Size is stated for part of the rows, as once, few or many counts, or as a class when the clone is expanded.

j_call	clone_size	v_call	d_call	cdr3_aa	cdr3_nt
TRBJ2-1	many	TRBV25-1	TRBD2	CASSGIHIIAGADNEQFF	TGTGCCAGCAGTGGTATCCACATCATAGCGGGAGCGGACAATGAGCAGTTCTTC
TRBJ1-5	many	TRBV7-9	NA	CASSSRDRGYLDTQHF	TGTGCCAGCAGCTCCCGGGATAGGGGATACTTAGATACGCAGCATTTT
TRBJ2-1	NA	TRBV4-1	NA	CASSQESSTGYDEQFF	TGTGCCAGCAGCCAAGAGTCCTCGACAGGATACGATGAGCAGTTCTTC
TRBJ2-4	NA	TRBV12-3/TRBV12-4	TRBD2	CASSFTRGVMESIQYF	TGTGCCAGCAGTTTCACCCGGGGGGTTATGGAGAGCATTCAGTACTTC
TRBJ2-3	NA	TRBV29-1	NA	CSASLASGSRSDTQYF	TGCAGCGCCTCCCTGGCTAGTGGGAGCAGATCAGATACGCAGTATTTT
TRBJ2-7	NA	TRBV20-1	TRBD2	CSAGADSGSRGQYF	TGCAGTGCAGGAGCGGATAGCGGGAGTCGAGGGCAGTACTTC
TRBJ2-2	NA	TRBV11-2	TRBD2	CANSSTRSGRSGGLSF	TGTGCCAACAGTTCGACACGTAGCGGGAGGTCCGGGGGGCTGTCTTTT
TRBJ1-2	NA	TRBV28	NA	CASIQGREANCGYTF	TGTGCCAGCATCCAAGGACGGGAGGCTAACTGTGGCTACACCTTC
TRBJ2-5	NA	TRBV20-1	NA	CSAETGRLYQETQYF	TGCAGTGCCGAAACGGGCAGACTATACCAAGAGACCCAGTACTTC
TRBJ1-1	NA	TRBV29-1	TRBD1	CSVGQENTDDFF	TGCAGCGTAGGACAGGAGAACACTGATGATTTCTTT
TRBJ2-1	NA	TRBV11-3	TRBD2	CASSRPAGGGYEQLF	TGTGCCAGTAGCCGACCAGCGGGGGGGGGGTATGAGCAGCTCTTC
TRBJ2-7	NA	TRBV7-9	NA	CASSSGDLSYDQYF	TGTGCCAGCAGCTCAGGAGACCTCTCCTACGACCAGTACTTC
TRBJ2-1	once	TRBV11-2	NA	CASSSFFGSDEQFF	TGTGCCAGCAGTTCTTTTTTTGGGTCCGATGAGCAGTTCTTC
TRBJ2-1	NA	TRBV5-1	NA	CASSGGAGYSIYDEQFF	TGCGCCAGCAGCGGGGGCGCGGGATACTCAATCTACGATGAGCAGTTCTTC
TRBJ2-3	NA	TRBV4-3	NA	CASSQSWAGTSADTQYF	TGCGCCAGCAGCCAAAGTTGGGCGGGGACCTCCGCAGATACACAGTATTTT
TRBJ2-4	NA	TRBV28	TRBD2	CASMGGVNIQHF	TGTGCGAGCATGGGGGGGGTAAACATTCAGCACTTC
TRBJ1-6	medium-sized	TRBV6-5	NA	CASRRGEHSPLHF	TGTGCCAGCAGAAGAGGGGAGCATTCACCCCTCCACTTT
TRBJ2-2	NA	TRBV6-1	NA	CASSETLPEGAANTGKPFF	TGTGCCAGCAGTGAAACCCTTCCCGAGGGCGCCGCGAACACCGGGAAGCCGTTTTTT
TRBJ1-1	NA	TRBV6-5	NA	CASRRRGQDTGACF	TGTGCCAGCAGACGACGGGGGCAGGATACTGGAGCTTGCTTT
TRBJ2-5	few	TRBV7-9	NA	CASSLGDGQETQYF	TGTGCTAGCAGCCTCGGAGATGGCCAAGAGACCCAGTACTTC
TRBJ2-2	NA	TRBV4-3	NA	CASSSMGVGEPFF	TGCGCCAGCAGCTCGATGGGTGTCGGGGAGCCGTTTTTT
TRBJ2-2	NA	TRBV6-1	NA	CATSAIGELFF	TGTGCCACCAGTGCGATCGGGGAGCTGTTTTTT
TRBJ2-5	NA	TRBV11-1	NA	CASSWAGGTGTLYF	NA
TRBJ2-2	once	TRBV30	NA	CAWTGSRGGAGELFF	TGTGCCTGGACCGGCAGCAGGGGGGGTGCCGGGGAGCTGTTTTTT
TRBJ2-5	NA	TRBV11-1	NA	CASSWAGGTATHYF	NA
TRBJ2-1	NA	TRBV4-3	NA	CASNQDWGYAYNEQFF	TGCGCCAGCAACCAAGATTGGGGCTACGCTTACAATGAGCAGTTCTTC
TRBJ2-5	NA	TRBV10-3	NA	CAISGSATRQETQYF	TGTGCCATTAGTGGGTCGGCTACCAGACAAGAAACCCAGTACTTC
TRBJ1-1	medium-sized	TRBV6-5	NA	CASSNTGTVEAFF	TGTGCCAGCAGCAACACCGGGACGGTTGAAGCTTTCTTT
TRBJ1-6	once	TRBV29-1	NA	CSASVGFNSPPHF	TGCAGCGCCAGTGTGGGCTTTAATTCACCCCCCCACTTT
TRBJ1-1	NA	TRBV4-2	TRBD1	CASSQRQGTLTEAFF	TGTGCCAGCAGCCAGCGACAGGGGACGTTGACTGAAGCTTTCTTT
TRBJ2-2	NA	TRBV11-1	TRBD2	CASSRVMAGVWELFF	TGTGCCAGCAGTAGGGTTATGGCGGGAGTGTGGGAGCTGTTTTTT
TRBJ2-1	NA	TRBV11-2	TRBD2	CASCISLAGGYNGQFF	TGTGCCAGCTGCATCTCTCTAGCGGGAGGATACAATGGGCAGTTCTTC
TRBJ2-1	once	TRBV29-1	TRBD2	CSVAPGLAGEYNEQFF	TGCAGCGTTGCCCCTGGACTAGCGGGAGAATACAATGAGCAGTTCTTC
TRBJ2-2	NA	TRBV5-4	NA	CASNLEGTTMTGELFF	TGTGCCAGCAACTTGGAGGGAACGACTATGACCGGGGAGCTATTTTTT
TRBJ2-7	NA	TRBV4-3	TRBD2	CTGSKAATGGHISYEQYF	TGCACCGGCAGCAAAGCCGCGACGGGGGGTCACATTAGCTACGAGCAGTACTTC
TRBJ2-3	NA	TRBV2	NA	CVGPGGASSDAQYF	TGTGTCGGACCCGGGGGAGCAAGTTCGGATGCGCAGTATTTT
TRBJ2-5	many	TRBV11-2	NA	CASRSRDSAHQETKYF	TGTGCCAGCAGATCCCGGGATTCGGCCCACCAAGAGACCAAGTACTTC
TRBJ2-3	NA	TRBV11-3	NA	CASSSGCGRGTDTQYF	TGTGCCAGCAGCTCCGGGTGCGGGCGAGGCACGGATACTCAGTATTTT
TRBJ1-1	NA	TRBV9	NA	CTSNVAHSGTEAFF	TGTACCAGCAACGTAGCCCACTCGGGCACTGAAGCTTTCTTT
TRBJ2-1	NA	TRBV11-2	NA	CASMLERANNEQFF	TGTGCCAGCATGTTGGAGCGAGCTAACAATGAGCAGTTCTTC
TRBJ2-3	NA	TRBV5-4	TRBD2	CASNSGRDTQYF	TGTGCCAGCAATAGCGGGAGAGATACGCAGTATTTT